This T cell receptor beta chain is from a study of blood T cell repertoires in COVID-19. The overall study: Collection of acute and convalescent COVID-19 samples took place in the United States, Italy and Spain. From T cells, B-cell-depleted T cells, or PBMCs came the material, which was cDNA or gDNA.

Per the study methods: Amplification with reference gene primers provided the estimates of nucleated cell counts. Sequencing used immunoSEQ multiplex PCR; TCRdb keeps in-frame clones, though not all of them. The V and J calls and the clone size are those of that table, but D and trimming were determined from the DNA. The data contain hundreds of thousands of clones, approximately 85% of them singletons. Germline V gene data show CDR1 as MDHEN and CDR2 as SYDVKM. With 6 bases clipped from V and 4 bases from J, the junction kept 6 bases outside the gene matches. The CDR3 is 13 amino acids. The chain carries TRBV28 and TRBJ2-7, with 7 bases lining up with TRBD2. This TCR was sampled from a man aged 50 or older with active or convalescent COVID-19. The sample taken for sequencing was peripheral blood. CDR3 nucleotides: TGTGCCAGCAGAATAGGGGAGGGGTACGAGCAGTACTTC. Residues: CASRIGEGYEQYF.